The rows below give T cell receptor beta chains drawn from one sample of a study of CD8 T cells in ankylosing spondylitis. TCRdb ran MiXCR on the 5' RACE reads and lists one entry per CDR3 protein. Among about 270,000 distinct CDR3 sequences, roughly a third were seen once, and the ten largest hold around 4.5%. Material: blood, either unsorted or a sorted T cell fraction (not recorded which). All receptors come from a male donor with ankylosing spondylitis or in good health (not recorded which). CDR3s include the opening cysteine and the closing phenylalanine or tryptophan. D genes are given only for firm matches. Where a row states a size, it is once, few, many or the class of an expanded clone; other rows omit it.

size: few; D: TRBD1; V: TRBV6-1; J: TRBJ2-3; CDR3: CASSLLWTGSSTDTQYF; DNA: TGTGCCAGCAGTCTCCTCTGGACAGGGTCTAGCACAGATACGCAGTATTTT
size: many; D: -; V: TRBV29-1; J: TRBJ2-1; CDR3: CSGTVNEQFF; DNA: TGCAGCGGGACAGTGAATGAGCAGTTCTTC
size: few; D: -; V: TRBV6-1; J: TRBJ1-5; CDR3: CASKPRGANQPQHF; DNA: TGTGCCAGCAAACCTAGGGGGGCAAATCAGCCCCAGCATTTT
size: few; D: TRBD1; V: TRBV7-9; J: TRBJ2-2; CDR3: CASSHGTGNTGELFF; DNA: TGTGCCAGCAGCCACGGGACAGGGAACACCGGGGAGCTGTTTTTT
size: few; D: TRBD1; V: TRBV10-3; J: TRBJ2-1; CDR3: CAISGRLGQAVDEQFF; DNA: TGTGCCATCAGTGGACGTTTGGGACAGGCTGTCGATGAGCAGTTCTTC
size: -; D: TRBD2; V: TRBV4-2; J: TRBJ2-7; CDR3: CASSQAGALSHEQYF; DNA: TGTGCCAGTTCACAAGCGGGGGCCCTTTCTCACGAGCAGTACTTC
size: few; D: -; V: TRBV4-1; J: TRBJ1-2; CDR3: CASSQVSRTRGGYTF; DNA: TGCGCCAGCAGCCAAGTTAGCAGGACAAGGGGTGGCTACACCTTC
size: few; D: -; V: TRBV28; J: TRBJ1-5; CDR3: CASSLASDRYNQPQHF; DNA: TGTGCCAGCAGTTTAGCCTCGGACAGATACAATCAGCCCCAGCATTTT
size: -; D: TRBD1; V: TRBV29-1; J: TRBJ2-1; CDR3: CSVEDRWTGTGDEQFF; DNA: TGCAGCGTTGAAGATCGTTGGACAGGGACCGGGGATGAGCAGTTCTTC
size: -; D: -; V: TRBV6-1; J: TRBJ1-1; CDR3: CASAPQGNTEAFF; DNA: TGTGCCAGCGCCCCACAGGGAAACACTGAAGCTTTCTTT
size: few; D: -; V: TRBV12-3/TRBV12-4; J: TRBJ2-7; CDR3: CASSPYSPYEQYF; DNA: TGTGCCAGCAGTCCCTATAGCCCCTACGAGCAGTACTTC
size: -; D: -; V: TRBV12-3/TRBV12-4; J: TRBJ1-2; CDR3: CASTEGRDGYTF; DNA: TGTGCCAGCACCGAAGGGCGGGATGGCTACACCTTC
size: -; D: TRBD1; V: TRBV12-3/TRBV12-4; J: TRBJ2-7; CDR3: CASQTGQGETYEQYF; DNA: TGTGCCAGCCAGACCGGACAGGGGGAAACCTACGAGCAGTACTTC
size: -; D: -; V: TRBV12-3/TRBV12-4; J: TRBJ2-1; CDR3: CASSPGRTNEQFF; DNA: TGTGCCAGCAGTCCCGGACGGACCAATGAGCAGTTCTTC
size: -; D: TRBD1; V: TRBV7-6; J: TRBJ1-1; CDR3: CASSLIGDREAFF; DNA: TGTGCCAGCAGCTTAATCGGGGACAGAGAGGCTTTCTTT
size: -; D: -; V: TRBV12-3/TRBV12-4; J: TRBJ2-5; CDR3: CASRTGTETQYF; DNA: TGTGCCAGCAGGACGGGGACGGAGACCCAGTACTTC
size: -; D: -; V: TRBV7-2; J: TRBJ1-1; CDR3: CASTTLQGSEAFF; DNA: TGTGCCAGCACCACACTGCAGGGGTCTGAAGCTTTCTTT